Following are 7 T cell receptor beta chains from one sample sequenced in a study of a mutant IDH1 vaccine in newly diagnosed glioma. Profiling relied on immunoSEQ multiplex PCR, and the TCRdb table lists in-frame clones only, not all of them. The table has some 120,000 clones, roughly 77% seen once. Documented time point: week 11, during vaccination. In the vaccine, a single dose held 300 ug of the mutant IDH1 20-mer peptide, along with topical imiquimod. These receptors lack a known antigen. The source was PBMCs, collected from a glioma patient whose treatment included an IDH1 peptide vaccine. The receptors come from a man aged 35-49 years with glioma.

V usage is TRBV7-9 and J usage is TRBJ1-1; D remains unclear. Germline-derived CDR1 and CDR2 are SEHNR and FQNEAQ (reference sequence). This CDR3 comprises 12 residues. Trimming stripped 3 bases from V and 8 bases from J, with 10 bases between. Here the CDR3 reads CASSFSLPEAFF. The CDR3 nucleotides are TGTGCCAGCAGCTTCAGCCTACCCGAAGCTTTCTTT.

The CDR3 loop reads CATSSRGPGGANVLTF. The DNA of the CDR3 is TGTGCCACCAGCAGCAGGGGTCCAGGTGGGGCCAACGTCCTGACTTTC. The chain joins TRBV15 to TRBJ2-6, with D possibly being TRBD1 (6 bases). There are 16 residues in the CDR3. Trimming took off 3 bases at V and 3 bases at J, with 12 bases between the two ends. Germline V CDR1 and CDR2: LNHNV, YYDKDF (reference sequence).

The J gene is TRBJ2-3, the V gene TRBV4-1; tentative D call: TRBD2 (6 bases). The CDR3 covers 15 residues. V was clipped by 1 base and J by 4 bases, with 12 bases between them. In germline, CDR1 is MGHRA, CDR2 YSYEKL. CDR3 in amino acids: CASSQVRRGADTQYF. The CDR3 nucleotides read TGCGCCAGCAGCCAAGTTCGGCGGGGTGCAGATACGCAGTATTTT.

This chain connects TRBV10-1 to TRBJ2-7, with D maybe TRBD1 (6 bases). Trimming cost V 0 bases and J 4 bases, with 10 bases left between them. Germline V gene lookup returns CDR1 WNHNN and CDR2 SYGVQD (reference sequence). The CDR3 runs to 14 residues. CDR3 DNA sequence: TGCGCCAGCAGTGAGTCGGGACAACCATACGAGCAGTACTTC. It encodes CASSESGQPYEQYF.

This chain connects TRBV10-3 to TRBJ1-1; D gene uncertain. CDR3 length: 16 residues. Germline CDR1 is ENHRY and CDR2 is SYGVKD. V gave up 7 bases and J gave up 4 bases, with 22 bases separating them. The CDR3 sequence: CAITQVLRGGFTEAFF. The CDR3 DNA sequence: TGTGCCATCACCCAAGTCCTCCGAGGAGGGTTCACTGAAGCTTTCTTT.

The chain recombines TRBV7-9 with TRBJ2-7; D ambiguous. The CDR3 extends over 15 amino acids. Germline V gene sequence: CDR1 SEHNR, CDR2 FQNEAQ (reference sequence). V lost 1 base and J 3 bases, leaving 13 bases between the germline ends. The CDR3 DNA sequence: TGTGCCAGCAGCTTAGGTGGTAGCACCTTCTACGAGCAGTACTTC. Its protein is CASSLGGSTFYEQYF.

The CDR3 DNA reads TGTGCCAGCAGCTTGGGGACAGCTGCCTACGAGCAGTACTTC. Encoded protein: CASSLGTAAYEQYF. The chain uses TRBV5-6 and TRBJ2-7; the D gene is possibly TRBD1 (6 bases). Germline V gene lookup returns CDR1 SGHDT and CDR2 YYEEEE. The CDR3 is 14 residues long. V lost 0 bases and J 2 bases, leaving 9 bases between the germline ends.